One T cell receptor beta chain is described in this entry. Its antigen is undetermined. Method: immunoSEQ multiplex PCR; TCRdb's copy keeps in-frame clones and lacks some. The sample has about 470,000 clones, about 90% seen once. This entry is derived from a study of Ad26.COV2.S vaccination and SARS-CoV-2 variants. Across the whole study: By the intramuscular route, Ad26.COV2.S was given once, or twice 56 days apart. Study findings and constraints: The TCR-based breadth and depth measures might underestimate overall T cell responses.

The V and J ends lost 3 bases and 2 bases respectively, with 23 bases between them. The CDR3 is 18 amino acids. CDR1 and CDR2 from the germline V gene are LGHNA and YNFKEQ. As to treatment: over 15 received Ad26.COV2.S at low or high dose, single or two shots; several received placebo; per-sample allocation not given. Collection of the samples took place on day 63 after the first injection of vaccine or placebo. Cohort 1b enrolled adults aged 18-55 years in Boston. This sequence joins TRBV4-2 and TRBJ2-7; tentative D call: TRBD2 (6 bases). The sequence came from a person between 18 and 60 years old who received the Ad26.COV2.S COVID-19 vaccine or a placebo. The sample was peripheral blood, taken in a trial of Ad26.COV2.S vaccine versus placebo. The DNA for the CDR3 is TGTGCCAGCAGCCACCTCATAGCGGACAACCAAGCCACCTACGAGCAGTACTTC. This sequence encodes CASSHLIADNQATYEQYF.